This is a list of T cell receptor beta chains from one sample in a study of somatic mutations in cytotoxic T cells in rheumatoid arthritis. The data were produced by immunoSEQ multiplex PCR, yet TCRdb's version contains in-frame clones alone and is incomplete. The table shows roughly 19,000 clones, with about 82% occurring only once. Specimen: CD8+ T cells sorted from blood. All receptors come from a woman in her forties or fifties in good health. The CDR3 runs from the conserved cysteine through the conserved F or W. Each record gives: V gene, J gene, clone size, D gene, CDR3 protein, CDR3 DNA. A D gene is named only where the DNA matches it firmly. Size tells how often a clone was seen (once, few, many) or the class of an expanded clone, and some rows leave it out.

>TRBV7-9|TRBJ1-1|-|-
CASSLDVQGGDEAFF
TGTGCCAGCAGCCTCGACGTACAGGGCGGGGATGAAGCTTTCTTT
>TRBV27|TRBJ1-1|-|-
CASKIRGHTEAFF
TGTGCCAGCAAGATACGCGGTCACACTGAAGCTTTCTTT
>TRBV21-1|TRBJ2-7|-|-
CASTGGGTSYEQYF
TGTGCCAGCACAGGTGGGGGTACTTCCTACGAGCAGTACTTC
>TRBV6-4|TRBJ2-1|-|-
CASSDRGTVFYNEQFF
TGTGCCAGCAGTGACCGGGGGACGGTATTTTACAATGAGCAGTTCTTC
>TRBV11-2|TRBJ2-2|-|TRBD1
CASSLQGAGTGELFF
TGTGCCAGCAGCTTACAGGGGGCAGGGACCGGGGAGCTGTTTTTT
>TRBV14|TRBJ1-1|-|TRBD1
CASSLTGGGTEAFF
TGTGCCAGCAGCCTGACAGGGGGAGGAACTGAAGCTTTCTTT
>TRBV9|TRBJ1-2|-|-
CASSVEGGLDGYTF
TGTGCCAGCAGCGTAGAGGGAGGGTTGGACGGCTACACCTTC
>TRBV4-3|TRBJ2-7|once|TRBD2
CASSQDLSGGPYEQYF
TGCGCCAGCAGCCAAGATCTCAGCGGGGGCCCCTACGAGCAGTACTTC
>TRBV9|TRBJ2-1|once|-
CASSVDSGGGFRDYNEQFF
TGTGCCAGCAGCGTAGATAGTGGAGGGGGTTTTAGGGACTACAATGAGCAGTTCTTC
>TRBV9|TRBJ2-1|-|-
CASSPFGARTRAGNEQFF
TGTGCCAGCAGCCCGTTCGGGGCCAGGACAAGGGCGGGCAATGAGCAGTTCTTC
>TRBV7-9|TRBJ1-3|-|TRBD1
CASSGSYRGITIYF
TGTGCCAGCAGCGGATCATACAGGGGCATCACCATATATTTT
>TRBV28|TRBJ1-1|-|-
CASSLTGPRAFF
TGTGCCAGCAGTCTTACAGGGCCTCGGGCTTTCTTT
>TRBV20-1|TRBJ2-5|-|-
CSARSDIDQYF
TGCAGTGCCAGGTCGGACATCGACCAGTACTTC
>TRBV5-5|TRBJ1-1|-|-
CASSFEGSTEAFF
TGTGCCAGCAGCTTTGAGGGGAGCACTGAAGCTTTCTTT
>TRBV27|TRBJ2-7|once|TRBD1
CASSLYPGQGEHEQYF
TGTGCCAGCAGTTTATATCCGGGACAGGGGGAGCACGAGCAGTACTTC
>TRBV6-6|TRBJ1-2|-|TRBD1
CASKQTGGDYGYTF
TGTGCCAGCAAACAGACAGGGGGCGACTATGGCTACACCTTC
>TRBV4-1|TRBJ2-7|once|TRBD2
CASSQTSSGGSGYEQYF
TGCGCCAGCAGCCAAACCTCTAGCGGGGGGTCGGGCTACGAGCAGTACTTC
>TRBV7-9|TRBJ2-6|-|-
CASSQASSGANVLTF
TGCGCCAGCAGCCAAGCCAGCTCTGGGGCCAACGTCCTGACTTTC
>TRBV5-4|TRBJ1-1|once|-
CASSLAVRTDTPEAFF
TGTGCCAGCAGCTTGGCCGTAAGGACAGACACCCCTGAAGCTTTCTTT
>TRBV27|TRBJ2-7|-|TRBD1
CASSFSGTGYYEQYF
TGTGCCAGCAGTTTCTCCGGGACAGGTTACTACGAGCAGTACTTC
>TRBV12-5|TRBJ2-3|few|TRBD2
CASGLVLRSLAGADTQYF
TGTGCTAGTGGTTTGGTACTGCGGTCTCTAGCGGGGGCGGATACGCAGTATTTT
>TRBV28|TRBJ1-5|-|TRBD1
CASSATRGSNQPQHF
TGTGCCAGCAGCGCCACCAGGGGGAGCAATCAGCCCCAGCATTTT
>TRBV18|TRBJ2-7|-|-
CASSPSTYEQYF
TGTGCCAGCTCACCAAGTACCTACGAGCAGTACTTC
>TRBV4-2|TRBJ1-5|few|TRBD1
CASSEDRGHQPQHF
TGTGCCAGCAGCGAAGACAGGGGGCATCAGCCCCAGCATTTT
>TRBV7-9|TRBJ2-2|-|-
CASRPPSNTGELFF
TGTGCCAGCAGACCGCCCAGTAACACCGGGGAGCTGTTTTTT
>TRBV4-1|TRBJ2-1|few|-
CASSQGSDEQFF
TGCGCCAGCAGCCAAGGGAGCGATGAGCAGTTCTTC
>TRBV7-9|TRBJ2-2|-|TRBD2
CASSSWALAGEMNTGELFF
TGTGCCAGCAGCTCTTGGGCGCTAGCGGGGGAGATGAACACCGGGGAGCTGTTTTTT
>TRBV9|TRBJ1-5|-|TRBD1
CASGTGGEQPQHF
TGTGCCAGCGGGACAGGTGGGGAGCAGCCCCAGCATTTT
>TRBV4-1|TRBJ2-5|-|TRBD2
CASTPFPAGGPETQYF
TGCGCCAGCACCCCATTTCCCGCGGGGGGGCCGGAGACCCAGTACTTC
>TRBV4-3|TRBJ2-5|-|-
CASSPLRGAQETQYF
TGCGCCAGCAGCCCCTTGCGGGGTGCCCAAGAGACCCAGTACTTC
>TRBV19|TRBJ1-4|-|TRBD1
CASRNPGDRDNEKLFF
TGTGCCAGTAGGAACCCCGGGGACAGGGATAATGAAAAACTGTTTTTT
>TRBV7-8|TRBJ1-3|-|TRBD1
CASTSASWTGFSGNTIYF
TGTGCCAGCACCTCGGCCTCATGGACAGGCTTCTCTGGAAACACCATATATTTT
>TRBV6-5|TRBJ1-1|-|-
CASSYGGNTEAFF
TGTGCCAGCAGTTACGGCGGGAACACTGAAGCTTTCTTT
>TRBV11-2|TRBJ1-1|once|-
CASSQLTPQSGNTEAFF
TGTGCCAGCAGCCAACTAACTCCCCAGTCGGGGAACACTGAAGCTTTCTTT
>TRBV6-5|TRBJ1-2|once|TRBD1
CASSFGQGAYYGYTF
TGTGCCAGCAGTTTCGGACAGGGGGCTTACTATGGCTACACCTTC
>TRBV6-6|TRBJ2-1|-|-
CASSLLAHDEQFF
TGTGCCAGCAGTTTACTAGCTCACGATGAGCAGTTCTTC
>TRBV10-3|TRBJ1-2|few|-
CAISEISSGSYGYTF
TGTGCCATCAGTGAAATTTCTTCAGGGTCTTATGGCTACACCTTC
>TRBV7-9|TRBJ1-2|-|-
CASSPGGAQEGYTF
TGTGCCAGCAGCCCAGGAGGGGCGCAGGAAGGCTACACCTTC
>TRBV5-1|TRBJ2-1|few|-
CASSHNQGLADEQFF
TGCGCCAGCAGCCACAATCAGGGCCTGGCGGATGAGCAGTTCTTC